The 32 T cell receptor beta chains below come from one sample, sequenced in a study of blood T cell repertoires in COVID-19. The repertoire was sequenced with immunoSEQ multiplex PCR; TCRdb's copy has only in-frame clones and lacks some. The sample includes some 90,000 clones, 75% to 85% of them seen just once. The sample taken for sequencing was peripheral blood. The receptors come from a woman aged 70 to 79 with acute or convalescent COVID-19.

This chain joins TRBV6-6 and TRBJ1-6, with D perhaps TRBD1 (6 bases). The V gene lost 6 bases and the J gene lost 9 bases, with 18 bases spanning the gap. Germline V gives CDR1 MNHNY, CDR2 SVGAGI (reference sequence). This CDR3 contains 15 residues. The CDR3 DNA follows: TGTGCCAGCAGCCGCCTAGGGGGGGGTGGTTCACCCCTCCACTTT. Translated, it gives CASSRLGGGGSPLHF.

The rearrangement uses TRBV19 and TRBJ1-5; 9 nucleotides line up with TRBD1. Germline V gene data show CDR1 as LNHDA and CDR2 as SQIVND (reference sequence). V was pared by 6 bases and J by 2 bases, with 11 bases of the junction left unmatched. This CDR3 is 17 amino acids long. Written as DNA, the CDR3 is TGTGCCAGTAGCCGAAACGGACAGGGGAATGGCAATCAGCCCCAGCATTTT. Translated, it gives CASSRNGQGNGNQPQHF.

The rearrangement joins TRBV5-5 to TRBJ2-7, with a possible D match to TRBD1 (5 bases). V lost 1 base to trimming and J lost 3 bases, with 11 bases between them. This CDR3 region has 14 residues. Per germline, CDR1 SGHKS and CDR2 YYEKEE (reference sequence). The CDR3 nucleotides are TGTGCCAGCAGCTTGTTAGGGGTGAACTACGAGCAGTACTTC. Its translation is CASSLLGVNYEQYF.

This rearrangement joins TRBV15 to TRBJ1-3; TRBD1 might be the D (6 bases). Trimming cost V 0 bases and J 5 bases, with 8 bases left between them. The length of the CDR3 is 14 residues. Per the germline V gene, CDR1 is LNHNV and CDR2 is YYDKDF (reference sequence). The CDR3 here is CATSRDRGRNTIYF. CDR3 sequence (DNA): TGTGCCACCAGCAGAGACAGGGGAAGAAACACCATATATTTT.

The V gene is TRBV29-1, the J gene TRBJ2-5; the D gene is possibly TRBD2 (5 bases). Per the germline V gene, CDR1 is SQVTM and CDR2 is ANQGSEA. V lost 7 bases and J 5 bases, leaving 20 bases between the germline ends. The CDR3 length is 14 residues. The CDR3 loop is CSGATIPFQETQYF. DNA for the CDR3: TGCAGCGGAGCGACTATTCCATTTCAGGAGACCCAGTACTTC.

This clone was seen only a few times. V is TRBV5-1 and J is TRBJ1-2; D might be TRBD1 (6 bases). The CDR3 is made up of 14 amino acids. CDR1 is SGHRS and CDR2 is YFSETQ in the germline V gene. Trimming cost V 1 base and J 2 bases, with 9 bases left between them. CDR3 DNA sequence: TGCGCCAGCAGCTTGAACAGGGCCAACTATGGCTACACCTTC. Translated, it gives CASSLNRANYGYTF.

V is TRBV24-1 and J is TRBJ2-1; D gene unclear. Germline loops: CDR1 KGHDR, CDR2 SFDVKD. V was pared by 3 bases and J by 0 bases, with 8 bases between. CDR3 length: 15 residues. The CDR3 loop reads CATSDPTASYNEQFF. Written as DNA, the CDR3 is TGTGCCACCAGTGATCCCACAGCCTCCTACAATGAGCAGTTCTTC.

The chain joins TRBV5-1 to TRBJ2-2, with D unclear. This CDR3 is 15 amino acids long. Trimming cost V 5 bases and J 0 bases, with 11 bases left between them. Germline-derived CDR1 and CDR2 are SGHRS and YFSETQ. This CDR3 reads CASREALPNTGELFF. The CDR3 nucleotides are TGCGCCAGCAGAGAAGCCCTCCCGAACACCGGGGAGCTGTTTTTT.

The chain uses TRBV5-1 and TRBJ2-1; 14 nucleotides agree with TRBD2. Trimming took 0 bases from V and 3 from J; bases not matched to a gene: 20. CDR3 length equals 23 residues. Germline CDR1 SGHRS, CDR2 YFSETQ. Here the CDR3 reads CASSLGFRARSGTSGSGYNEQFF. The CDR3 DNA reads TGCGCCAGCAGCTTGGGGTTTCGTGCCAGGAGTGGGACTAGCGGGAGTGGCTACAATGAGCAGTTCTTC.

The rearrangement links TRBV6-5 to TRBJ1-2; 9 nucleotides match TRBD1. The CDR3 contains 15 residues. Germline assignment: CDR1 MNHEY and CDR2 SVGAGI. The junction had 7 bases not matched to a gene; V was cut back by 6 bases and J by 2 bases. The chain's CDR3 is CASSTGGRSNYGYTF. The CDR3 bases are TGTGCCAGCAGCACAGGGGGCCGATCCAACTATGGCTACACCTTC.

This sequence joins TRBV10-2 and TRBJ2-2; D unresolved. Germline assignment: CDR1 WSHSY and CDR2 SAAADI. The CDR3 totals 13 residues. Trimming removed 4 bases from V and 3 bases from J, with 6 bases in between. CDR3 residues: CASSASDTGELFF. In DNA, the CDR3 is TGCGCCAGCAGTGCCTCAGACACCGGGGAGCTGTTTTTT.

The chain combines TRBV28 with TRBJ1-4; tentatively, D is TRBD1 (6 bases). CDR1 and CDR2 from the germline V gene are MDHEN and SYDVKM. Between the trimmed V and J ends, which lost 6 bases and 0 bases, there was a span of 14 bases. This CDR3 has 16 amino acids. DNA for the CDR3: TGTGCCAGCAGAGACCAGGGGATAACAACTAATGAAAAACTGTTTTTT. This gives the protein CASRDQGITTNEKLFF.

CDR3 sequence (DNA): TGTGCCTGGACGCTGCGGGGGTCCGGGGAGCTGTTTTTT. It translates to CAWTLRGSGELFF. The chain couples TRBV30 to TRBJ2-2; 7 nucleotides align to TRBD2. The CDR3 runs 13 residues. CDR1 is GTSNPN and CDR2 is SVGIG in the germline V gene (reference sequence). V was clipped by 4 bases and J by 6 bases; unmatched bases: 5.

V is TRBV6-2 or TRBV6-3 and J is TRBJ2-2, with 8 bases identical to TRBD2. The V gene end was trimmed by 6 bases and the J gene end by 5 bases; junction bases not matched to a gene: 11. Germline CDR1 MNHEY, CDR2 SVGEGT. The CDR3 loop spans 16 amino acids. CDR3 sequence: CASSRVRAGVTGELFF. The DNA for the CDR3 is TGTGCCAGCAGCCGGGTGAGAGCGGGGGTGACCGGGGAGCTGTTTTTT.

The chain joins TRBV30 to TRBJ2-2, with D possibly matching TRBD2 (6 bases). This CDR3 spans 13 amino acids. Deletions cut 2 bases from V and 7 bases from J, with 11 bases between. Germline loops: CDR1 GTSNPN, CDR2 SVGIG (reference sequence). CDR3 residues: CAWSLQGGGELFF. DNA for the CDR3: TGTGCCTGGAGTCTTCAGGGAGGCGGGGAGCTGTTTTTT.

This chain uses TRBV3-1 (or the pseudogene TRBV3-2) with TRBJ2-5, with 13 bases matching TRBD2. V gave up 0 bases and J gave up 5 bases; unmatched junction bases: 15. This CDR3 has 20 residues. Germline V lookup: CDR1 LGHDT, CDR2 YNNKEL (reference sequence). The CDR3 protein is CASSQDRGRTSGGSWETQYF. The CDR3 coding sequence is TGTGCCAGCAGCCAAGATCGGGGGCGGACTAGCGGGGGTTCGTGGGAGACCCAGTACTTC.

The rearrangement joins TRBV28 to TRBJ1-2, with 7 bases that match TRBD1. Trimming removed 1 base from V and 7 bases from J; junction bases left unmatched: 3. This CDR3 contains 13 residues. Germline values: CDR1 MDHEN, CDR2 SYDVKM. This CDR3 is CASSLLQGPGYTF. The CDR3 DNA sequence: TGTGCCAGCAGTTTATTACAGGGGCCTGGCTACACCTTC.

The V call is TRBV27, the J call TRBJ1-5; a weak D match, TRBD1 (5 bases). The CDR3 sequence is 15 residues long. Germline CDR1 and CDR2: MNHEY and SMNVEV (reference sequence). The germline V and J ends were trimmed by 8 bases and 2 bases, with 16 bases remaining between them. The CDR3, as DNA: TGTGCCAGCTCCCCCGACAGCCCCCGCAATCAGCCCCAGCATTTT. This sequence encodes CASSPDSPRNQPQHF.

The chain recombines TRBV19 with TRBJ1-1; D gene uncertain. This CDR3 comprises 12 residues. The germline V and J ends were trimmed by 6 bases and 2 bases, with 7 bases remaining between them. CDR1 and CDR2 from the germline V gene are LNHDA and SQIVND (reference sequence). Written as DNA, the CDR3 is TGTGCCAGTAGCGAGATTAACACTGAAGCTTTCTTT. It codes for CASSEINTEAFF.

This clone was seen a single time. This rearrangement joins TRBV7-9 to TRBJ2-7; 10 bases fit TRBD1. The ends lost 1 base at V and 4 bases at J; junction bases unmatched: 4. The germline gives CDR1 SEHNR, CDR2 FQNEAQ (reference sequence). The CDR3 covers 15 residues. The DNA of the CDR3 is TGTGCCAGCAGCTTAGAGGACAGGGGGGTGTACGAGCAGTACTTC. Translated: CASSLEDRGVYEQYF.

CDR3 sequence reads: CASIPDRGLGSPLHF. In nucleotides, the CDR3 is TGTGCCAGCATCCCGGACAGGGGTCTTGGGTCACCCCTCCACTTT. J is TRBJ1-6 and V is TRBV6-5, with 9 bases fitting TRBD1. V shed 7 bases and J 10 bases; nucleotides not matched to a gene: 11. The CDR3 runs to 15 residues. Germline assignment: CDR1 MNHEY and CDR2 SVGAGI.

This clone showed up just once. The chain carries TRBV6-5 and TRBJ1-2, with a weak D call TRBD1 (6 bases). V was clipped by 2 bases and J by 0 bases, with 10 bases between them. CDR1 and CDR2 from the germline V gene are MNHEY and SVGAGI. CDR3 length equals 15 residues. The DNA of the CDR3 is TGTGCCAGCAGTTACGGGGGGGCGGCTAACTATGGCTACACCTTC. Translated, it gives CASSYGGAANYGYTF.

The CDR3 loop reads CASSLRGREYGYTF. The CDR3 region has the DNA TGTGCCAGTAGCCTCAGGGGTAGGGAGTATGGCTACACCTTC. The chain joins TRBV19 to TRBJ1-2, with D possibly being TRBD1 (6 bases). Germline CDR1 LNHDA, CDR2 SQIVND (reference sequence). CDR3 length: 14 amino acids. The V and J ends lost 6 bases and 5 bases respectively, with 16 bases between them.

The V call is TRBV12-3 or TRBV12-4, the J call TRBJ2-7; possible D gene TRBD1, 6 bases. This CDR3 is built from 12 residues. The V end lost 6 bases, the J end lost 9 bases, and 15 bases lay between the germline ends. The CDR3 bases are TGTGCCAGCAGCTTGGACAGTGGGACGCAGTACTTC. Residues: CASSLDSGTQYF.

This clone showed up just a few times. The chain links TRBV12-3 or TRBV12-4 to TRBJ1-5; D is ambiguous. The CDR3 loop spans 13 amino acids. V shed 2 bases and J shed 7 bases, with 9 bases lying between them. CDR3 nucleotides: TGTGCCAGCAGTTTAACCGGGAAACAGCCCCAGCATTTT. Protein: CASSLTGKQPQHF.

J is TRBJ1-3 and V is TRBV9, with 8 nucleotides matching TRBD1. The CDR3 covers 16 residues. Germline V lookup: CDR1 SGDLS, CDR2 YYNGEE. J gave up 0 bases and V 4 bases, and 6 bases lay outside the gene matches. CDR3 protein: CASSPTGGFSGNTIYF. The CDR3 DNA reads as TGTGCCAGCAGCCCTACAGGGGGATTCTCTGGAAACACCATATATTTT. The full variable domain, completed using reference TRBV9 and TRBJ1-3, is DSGVTQTPKHLITATGQRVTLRCSPRSGDLSVYWYQQSLDQGLQFLIQYYNGEERAKGNILERFSAQQFPDLHSELNLSSLELGDSALYFCASSPTGGFSGNTIYFGEGSWLTVV.

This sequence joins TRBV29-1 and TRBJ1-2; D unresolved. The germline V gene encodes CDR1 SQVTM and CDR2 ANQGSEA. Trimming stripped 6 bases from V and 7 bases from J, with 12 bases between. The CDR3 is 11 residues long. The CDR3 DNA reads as TGCAGCGTCGGTCCTAGAGGTGGCTACACCTTC. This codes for CSVGPRGGYTF.

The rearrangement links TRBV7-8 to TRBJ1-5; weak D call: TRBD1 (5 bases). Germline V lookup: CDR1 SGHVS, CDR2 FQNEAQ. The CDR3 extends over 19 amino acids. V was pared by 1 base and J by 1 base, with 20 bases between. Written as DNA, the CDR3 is TGTGCCAGCAGCTTAGGGGGCTGGCGGGGAGGAGTGAGCAATCAGCCCCAGCATTTT. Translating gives CASSLGGWRGGVSNQPQHF.

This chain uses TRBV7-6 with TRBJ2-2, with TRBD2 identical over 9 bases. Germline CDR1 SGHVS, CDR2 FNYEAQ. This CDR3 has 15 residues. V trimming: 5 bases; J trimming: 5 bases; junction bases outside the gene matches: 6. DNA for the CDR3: TGTGCCAGCAGCCCCCTAGCGGGACGTACCGGGGAGCTGTTTTTT. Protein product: CASSPLAGRTGELFF.

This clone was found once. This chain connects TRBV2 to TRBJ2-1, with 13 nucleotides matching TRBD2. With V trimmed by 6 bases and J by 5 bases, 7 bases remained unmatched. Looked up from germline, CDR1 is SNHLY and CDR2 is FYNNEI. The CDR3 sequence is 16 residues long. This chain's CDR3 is CASSLGLAGVDNEQFF. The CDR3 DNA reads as TGTGCCAGCAGCTTAGGACTAGCGGGAGTGGACAATGAGCAGTTCTTC.

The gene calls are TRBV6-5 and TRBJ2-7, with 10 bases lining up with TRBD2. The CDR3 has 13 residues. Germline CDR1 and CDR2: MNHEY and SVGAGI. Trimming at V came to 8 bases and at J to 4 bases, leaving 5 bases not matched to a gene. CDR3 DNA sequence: TGTGCCAGCCGAACTAGCGGGACGTACGAGCAGTACTTC. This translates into CASRTSGTYEQYF.

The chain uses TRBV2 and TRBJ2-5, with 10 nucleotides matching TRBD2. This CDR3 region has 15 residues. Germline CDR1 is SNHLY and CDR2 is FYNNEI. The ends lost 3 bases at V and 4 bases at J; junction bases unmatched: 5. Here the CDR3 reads CASSEALAGIETQYF. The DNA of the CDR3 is TGTGCCAGCAGTGAGGCACTAGCGGGAATAGAGACCCAGTACTTC.